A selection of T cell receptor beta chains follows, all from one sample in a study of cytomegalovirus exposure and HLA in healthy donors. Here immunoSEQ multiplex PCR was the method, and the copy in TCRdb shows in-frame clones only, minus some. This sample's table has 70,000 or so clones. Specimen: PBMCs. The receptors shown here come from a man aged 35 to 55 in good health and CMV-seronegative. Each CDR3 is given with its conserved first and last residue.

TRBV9	CASSAWGLAVKDEQFF
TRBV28	CAESQGDREGWMVYNEQFF
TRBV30	CAWSKGTSSTGELFF
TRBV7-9	CASSLTVYNEQFF
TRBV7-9	CASSSQNGRSITYEQYF
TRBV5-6	CASSFRVSGANVLTF
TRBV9	CASSASTANYGYTF
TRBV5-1	CASNLGEERRADTQYF
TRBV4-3	CASSQSHDRGPGWAFF
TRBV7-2	CASSARGGLGTDTQYF
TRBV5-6	CASSLAGLAGRSTDTQYF
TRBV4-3	CASSPLGGSLTGELFF
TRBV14	CASSQDRTGYTEAFF
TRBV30	CASIDISSGNTIYF
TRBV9	CASSVATGGYEQYF
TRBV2	CASIRRERGEQFF
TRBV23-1	CASSPMLGDPGELFF
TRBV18	CASSASVSQGQPLNTEAFF
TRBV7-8	CASSLGRLDRPAGEQYF
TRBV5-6	CASSLAPGTEAFF
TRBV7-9	CASSENKVQPQHF
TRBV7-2	CASSLVIGRTETYEQYF
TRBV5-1	CASSFNLAETQYF
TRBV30	CAWSGLGGRGDGYTF
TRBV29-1	CSAQSGVSYEQYF
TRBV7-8	CASSLVPPEDRALAFF
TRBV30	CAWSGMTGAGQPQHF
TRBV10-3	CAISPGQGGYEQYF
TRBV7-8	CASSAERLVGDTQYF
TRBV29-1	CSVGADRVRETQYF
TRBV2	CASSAGQGNTEAFF
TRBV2	CARTGSGDYGYTF
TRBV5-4	CASSIKNTEAFF
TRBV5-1	CASSPQTQETQYF
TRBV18	CASSPPTSKYEQYF
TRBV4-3	CASSQVWGRTASGANVLTF
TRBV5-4	CASSLSFNGPTKQYF
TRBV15	CATSRVGTDTQYF
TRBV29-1	CSGGTSGRAGYWVQYF